This TCR beta chain originates from a study of blood T cells in healthy people across ages. Study summary: Template switching picked up about one barcoded beta molecule for each two T cells. General observations from the study: Naive T cell percentage and TCR beta diversity correlated strongly.

CDR1 and CDR2 (germline): LGHNA, YSLEER. Trimming cost V 1 base and J 7 bases, with 5 bases left between them. The CDR3 loop spans 12 amino acids. Through a sample-barcoded 5' primer and a J-beta primer mix, a second PCR was run for roughly 6 to 12 cycles. A template-switch adaptor with 12 random nucleotides tagged each cDNA molecule. TCRdb analysed the 5' RACE reads with MiXCR anew, one entry per CDR3 protein. Among about 670,000 distinct CDR3 sequences listed, 40% to 45% were seen once. The authors drew around 11 milliliters of peripheral blood from each donor. Concerning this clonotype itself: Its target is unknown.

The material sequenced was blood. The V and J genes are TRBV4-3 and TRBJ2-1; D is undetermined. This TCR was sampled from a man aged 80 or over in good health. In DNA, the CDR3 is TGCGCCAGCAGCCAAGGCTGGAATGAGCAGTTCTTC. This sequence encodes CASSQGWNEQFF.